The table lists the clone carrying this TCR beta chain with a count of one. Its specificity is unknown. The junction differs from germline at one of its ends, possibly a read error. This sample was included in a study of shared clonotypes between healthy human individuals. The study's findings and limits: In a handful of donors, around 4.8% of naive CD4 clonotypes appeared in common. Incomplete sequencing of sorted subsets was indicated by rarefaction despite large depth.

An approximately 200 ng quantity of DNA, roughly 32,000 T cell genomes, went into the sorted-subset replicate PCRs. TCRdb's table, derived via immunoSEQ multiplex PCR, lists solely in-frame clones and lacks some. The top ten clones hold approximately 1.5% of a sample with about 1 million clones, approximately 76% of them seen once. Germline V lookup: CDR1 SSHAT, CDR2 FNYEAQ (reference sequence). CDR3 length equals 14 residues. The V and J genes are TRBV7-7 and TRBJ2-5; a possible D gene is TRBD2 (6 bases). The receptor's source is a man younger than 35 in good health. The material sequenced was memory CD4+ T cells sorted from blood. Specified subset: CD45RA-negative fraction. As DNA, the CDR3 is TGTGCTAGCAGCTTAACGGGGACTCAAGAGACCCAGTACTTC. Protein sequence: CASSLTGTQETQYF. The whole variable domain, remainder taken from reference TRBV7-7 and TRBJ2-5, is GAGVSQSPRYKVTKRGQDVTLRCDPISSHATLYWYQQALGQGPEFLTYFNYEAQPDKSGLPSDRFSAERPEGSISTLTIQRTEQRDSAMYRCASSLTGTQETQYFGPGTRLLVL.